This TCR beta chain derives from a study of blood T cell repertoires in COVID-19. Study details: Sites in the United States, Italy and Spain provided acute and convalescent COVID-19 samples. From T cells, B-cell-depleted T cells, or PBMCs came the material, which was cDNA or gDNA.

Source study methods: Amplification from reference gene primers served as the basis for estimated nucleated cell counts. The method was immunoSEQ multiplex PCR; TCRdb's version includes in-frame clones alone and lacks a portion of them. For V, J and clone size, that table is used; D and trimming come from the DNA. The data contain more than 150,000 clones, roughly four fifths of them seen just once; the ten biggest clones take up 13%. V shed 7 bases and J shed 9 bases, with 10 bases lying between them. Per germline, CDR1 ENHRY and CDR2 SYGVKD. The CDR3 sequence is 11 residues long. The TCR sequence derives from a man aged 50 to 60 who had recovered from COVID-19. Sequencing was performed on peripheral blood. The rearrangement uses TRBV10-3 and TRBJ2-1; TRBD2 might be the D (6 bases). DNA of the CDR3: TGTGCCATCATGGGGCGGGGTGAGCAGTTCTTC. This translates into CAIMGRGEQFF.